The sequence of this T cell receptor beta chain was determined in a study of cytomegalovirus exposure and HLA in healthy donors. Study-level background: When 300 to 500 donors were genotyped, roughly four fifths of them were found to fall in the Caucasian-associated ancestry cluster.

Trimming removed 2 bases from V and 6 bases from J, with 7 bases in between. Germline loops: CDR1 MNHEY, CDR2 SMNVEV (reference sequence). The CDR3 contains 13 residues. PCR used 60 Vbeta primers and 13 Jbeta primers. Profiled with immunoSEQ multiplex PCR; TCRdb holds only in-frame clones, not every one. Found here are 140,000 to 150,000 clones, about four fifths of them singletons; the top ten hold around 4.5%. The sequencing sample was made of PBMCs. The chain carries TRBV27 and TRBJ1-4; D may be TRBD1 (5 bases). The receptor was derived from a woman aged 40 to 55 in good health and CMV-seropositive. CDR3 loop: CASSLLGDEKLFF. The CDR3 DNA reads as TGTGCCAGCAGTTTACTAGGGGATGAAAAACTGTTTTTT.